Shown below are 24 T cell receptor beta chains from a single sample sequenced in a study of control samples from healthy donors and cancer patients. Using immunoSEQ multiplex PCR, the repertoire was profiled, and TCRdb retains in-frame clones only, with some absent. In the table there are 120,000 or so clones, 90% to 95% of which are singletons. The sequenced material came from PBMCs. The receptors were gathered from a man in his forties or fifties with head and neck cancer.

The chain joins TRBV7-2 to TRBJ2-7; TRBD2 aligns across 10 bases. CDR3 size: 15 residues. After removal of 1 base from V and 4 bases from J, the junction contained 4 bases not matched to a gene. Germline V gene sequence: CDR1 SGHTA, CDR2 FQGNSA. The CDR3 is CASSLVGAGGYEQYF. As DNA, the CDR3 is TGTGCCAGCAGCTTAGTGGGAGCGGGGGGGTACGAGCAGTACTTC. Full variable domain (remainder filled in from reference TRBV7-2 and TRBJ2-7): GAGVSQSPSNKVTEKGKDVELRCDPISGHTALYWYRQSLGQGLEFLIYFQGNSAPDKSGLPSDRFSAERTGGSVSTLTIQRTQQEDSAVYLCASSLVGAGGYEQYFGPGTRLTVT.

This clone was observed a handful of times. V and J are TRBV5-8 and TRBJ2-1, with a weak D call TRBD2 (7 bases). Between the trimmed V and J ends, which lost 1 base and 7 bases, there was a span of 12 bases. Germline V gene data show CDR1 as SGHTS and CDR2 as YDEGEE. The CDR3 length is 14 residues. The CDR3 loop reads CASSLTGRANEQFF. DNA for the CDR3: TGTGCCAGCAGCTTGACAGGGAGGGCGAATGAGCAGTTCTTC.

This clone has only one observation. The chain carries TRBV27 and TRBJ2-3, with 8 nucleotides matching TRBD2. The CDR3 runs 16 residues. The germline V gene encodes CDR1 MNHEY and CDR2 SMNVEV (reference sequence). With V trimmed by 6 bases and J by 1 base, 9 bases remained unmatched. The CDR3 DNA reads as TGTGCCAGCAGGCCCACGGGGGGGAGGGGCACAGATACGCAGTATTTT. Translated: CASRPTGGRGTDTQYF.

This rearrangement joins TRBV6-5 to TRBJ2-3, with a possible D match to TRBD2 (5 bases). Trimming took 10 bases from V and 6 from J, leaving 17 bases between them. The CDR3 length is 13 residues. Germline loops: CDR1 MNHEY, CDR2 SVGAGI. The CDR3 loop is CANGLFHLDTQYF. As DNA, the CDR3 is TGTGCCAACGGACTCTTTCATTTGGATACGCAGTATTTT.

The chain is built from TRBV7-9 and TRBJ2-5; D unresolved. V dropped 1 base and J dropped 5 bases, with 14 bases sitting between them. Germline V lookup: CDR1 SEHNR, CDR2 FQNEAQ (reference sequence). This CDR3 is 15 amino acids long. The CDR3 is CASSLETLRDETQYF. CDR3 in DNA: TGTGCCAGCAGCTTAGAGACACTTCGAGACGAGACCCAGTACTTC. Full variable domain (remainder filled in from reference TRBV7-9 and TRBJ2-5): DTGVSQNPRHKITKRGQNVTFRCDPISEHNRLYWYRQTLGQGPEFLTYFQNEAQLEKSRLLSDRFSAERPKGSFSTLEIQRTEQGDSAMYLCASSLETLRDETQYFGPGTRLLVL.

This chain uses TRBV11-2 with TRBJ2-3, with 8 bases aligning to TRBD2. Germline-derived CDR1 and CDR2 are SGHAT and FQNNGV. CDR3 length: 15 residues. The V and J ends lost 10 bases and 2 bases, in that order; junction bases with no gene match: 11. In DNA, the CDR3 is TGTGCCACCCACGACGCGGGGGGTTTCACAGATACGCAGTATTTT. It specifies CATHDAGGFTDTQYF.

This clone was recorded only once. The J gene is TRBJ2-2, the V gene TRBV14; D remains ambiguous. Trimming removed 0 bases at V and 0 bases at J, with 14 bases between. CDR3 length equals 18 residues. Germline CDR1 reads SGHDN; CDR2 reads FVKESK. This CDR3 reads CASSQDYSGIANTGELFF. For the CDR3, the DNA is TGTGCCAGCAGCCAAGATTATTCCGGTATCGCGAACACCGGGGAGCTGTTTTTT.

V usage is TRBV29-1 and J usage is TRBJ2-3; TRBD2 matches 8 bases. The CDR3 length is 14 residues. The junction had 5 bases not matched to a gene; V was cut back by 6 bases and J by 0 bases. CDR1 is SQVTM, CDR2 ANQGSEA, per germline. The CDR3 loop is CSVVSGDSTDTQYF. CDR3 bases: TGCAGCGTGGTTAGCGGGGACAGCACAGATACGCAGTATTTT.

The DNA of the CDR3 is TGTGCCAGCAGTTACTCGAACCAGCTAATTAACTATGGCTACACCTTC. It encodes CASSYSNQLINYGYTF. The chain combines TRBV6-5 with TRBJ1-2; D is unclear. Trimming took off 0 bases at V and 1 base at J, with 12 bases between the two ends. This CDR3 has 16 residues. In germline, CDR1 is MNHEY, CDR2 SVGAGI.

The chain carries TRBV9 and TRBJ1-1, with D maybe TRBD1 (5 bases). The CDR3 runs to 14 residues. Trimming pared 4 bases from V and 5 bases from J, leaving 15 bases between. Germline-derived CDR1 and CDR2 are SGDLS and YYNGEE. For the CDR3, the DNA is TGTGCCAGCAGCCAGGACACCCAAGGAACTGAAGCTTTCTTT. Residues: CASSQDTQGTEAFF.

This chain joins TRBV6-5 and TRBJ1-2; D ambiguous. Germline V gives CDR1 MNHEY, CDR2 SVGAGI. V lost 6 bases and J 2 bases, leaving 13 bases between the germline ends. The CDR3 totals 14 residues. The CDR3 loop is CASRPPGGNYGYTF. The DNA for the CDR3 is TGTGCCAGCAGACCTCCGGGCGGAAACTATGGCTACACCTTC.

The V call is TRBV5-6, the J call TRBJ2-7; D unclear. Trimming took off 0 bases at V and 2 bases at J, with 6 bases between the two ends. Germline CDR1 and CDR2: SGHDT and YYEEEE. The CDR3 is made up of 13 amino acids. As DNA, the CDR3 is TGTGCCAGCAGCTTGGGGAGTACCTACGAGCAGTACTTC. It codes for CASSLGSTYEQYF.

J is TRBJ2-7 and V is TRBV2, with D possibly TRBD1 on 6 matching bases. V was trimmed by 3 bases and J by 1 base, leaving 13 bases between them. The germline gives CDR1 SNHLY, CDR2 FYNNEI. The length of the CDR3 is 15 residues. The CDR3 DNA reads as TGTGCCAGCAGTGATCCGAACAGGGTGTCCTACGAGCAGTACTTC. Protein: CASSDPNRVSYEQYF.

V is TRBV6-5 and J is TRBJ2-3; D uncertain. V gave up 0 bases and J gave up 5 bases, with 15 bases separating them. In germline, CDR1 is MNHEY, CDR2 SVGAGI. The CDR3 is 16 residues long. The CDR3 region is CASSYSRTEYLDTQYF. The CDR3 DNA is TGTGCCAGCAGTTACTCCAGGACGGAATATTTAGATACGCAGTATTTT.

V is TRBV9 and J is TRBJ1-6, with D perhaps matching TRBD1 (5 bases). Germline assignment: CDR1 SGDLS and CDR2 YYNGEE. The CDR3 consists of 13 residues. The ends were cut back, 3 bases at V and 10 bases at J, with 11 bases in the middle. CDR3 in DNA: TGTGCCAGCAGCGGGCCTGGGGACTCACCCCTCCACTTT. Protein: CASSGPGDSPLHF.

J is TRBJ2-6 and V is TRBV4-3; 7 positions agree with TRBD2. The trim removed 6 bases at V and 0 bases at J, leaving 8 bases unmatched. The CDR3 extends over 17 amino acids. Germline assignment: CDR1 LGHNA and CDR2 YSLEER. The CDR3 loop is CASSRGESSSGANVLTF. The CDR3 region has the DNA TGCGCCAGCAGTCGGGGGGAATCTAGCTCTGGGGCCAACGTCCTGACTTTC.

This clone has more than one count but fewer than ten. CDR3 sequence (DNA): TGTGCCAGCAGGTCCCGTGGCACCAAGATACGGGAGTATTTT. Translation gives CASRSRGTKIREYF. The V gene is TRBV2, the J gene TRBJ2-3; D unclear. The V end lost 6 bases, the J end lost 13 bases, and 23 bases lay between the germline ends. Germline-derived CDR1 and CDR2 are SNHLY and FYNNEI. This CDR3 region has 14 residues.

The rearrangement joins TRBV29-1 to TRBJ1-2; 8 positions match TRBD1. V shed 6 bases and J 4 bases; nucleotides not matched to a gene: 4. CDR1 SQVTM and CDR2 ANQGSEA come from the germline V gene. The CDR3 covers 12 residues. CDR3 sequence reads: CSVHGQGYGYTF. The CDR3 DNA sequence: TGCAGCGTCCATGGACAGGGCTATGGCTACACCTTC.

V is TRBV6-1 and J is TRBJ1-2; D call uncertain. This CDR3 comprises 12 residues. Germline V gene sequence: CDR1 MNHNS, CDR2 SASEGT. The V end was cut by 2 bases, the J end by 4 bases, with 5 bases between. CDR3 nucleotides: TGTGCCAGCAGTGAACTTCTCTATGGCTACACCTTC. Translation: CASSELLYGYTF.

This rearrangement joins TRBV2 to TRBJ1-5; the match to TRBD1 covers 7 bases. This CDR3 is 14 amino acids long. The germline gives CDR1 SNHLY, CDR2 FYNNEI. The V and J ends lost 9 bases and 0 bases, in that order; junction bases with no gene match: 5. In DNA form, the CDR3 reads TGTGCCAGTGACAGGGACGGTAGCAATCAGCCCCAGCATTTT. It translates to CASDRDGSNQPQHF.

CDR3 nucleotide sequence: TGTGCCAGCAGCCCGTGGACAGGGATGAGGGTTTCACCCCTCCACTTT. This encodes CASSPWTGMRVSPLHF. The chain employs TRBV7-2 and TRBJ1-6; 8 nucleotides align to TRBD1. The CDR3 runs 16 residues. From germline, CDR1 is SGHTA and CDR2 FQGNSA. V trimming: 5 bases; J trimming: 9 bases; junction bases outside the gene matches: 12.

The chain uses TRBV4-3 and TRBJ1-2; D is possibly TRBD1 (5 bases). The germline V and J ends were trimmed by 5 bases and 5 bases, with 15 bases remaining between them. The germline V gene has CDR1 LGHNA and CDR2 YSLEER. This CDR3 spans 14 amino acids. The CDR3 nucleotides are TGCGCCAGCAGCGTAGCTGGGGGGAGTTATGGCTACACCTTC. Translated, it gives CASSVAGGSYGYTF.

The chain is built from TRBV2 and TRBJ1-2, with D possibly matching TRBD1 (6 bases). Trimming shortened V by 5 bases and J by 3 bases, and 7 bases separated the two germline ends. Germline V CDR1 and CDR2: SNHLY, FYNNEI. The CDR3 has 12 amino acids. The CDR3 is CASSHRDYGYTF. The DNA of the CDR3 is TGTGCCAGCAGTCACAGGGACTATGGCTACACCTTC.

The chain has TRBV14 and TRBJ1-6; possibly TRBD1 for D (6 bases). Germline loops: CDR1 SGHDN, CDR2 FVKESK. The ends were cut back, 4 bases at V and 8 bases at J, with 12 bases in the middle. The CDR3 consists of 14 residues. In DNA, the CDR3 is TGTGCCAGCAGCCGCCGGGACAATCATTCACCCCTCCACTTT. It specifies CASSRRDNHSPLHF.